This T cell receptor (beta chain) was observed in a study of cytomegalovirus exposure and HLA in healthy donors. PCR primers comprised 60 Vbeta and 13 Jbeta primers. Clones were sequenced by immunoSEQ multiplex PCR, and TCRdb holds only the in-frame ones, with some missing. Of approximately 100,000 clones in the sample, around three quarters were seen once. This CDR3 contains 15 residues. The germline gives CDR1 LGHNA, CDR2 YSLEER. Trimming cost V 2 bases and J 4 bases; bases outside gene matches: 5. This TCR was sampled from a female donor in good health and CMV-seronegative. The chain combines TRBV4-3 with TRBJ1-2, with 9 bases that match TRBD1. The specimen sequenced was PBMCs. Written as DNA, the CDR3 is TGCGCCAGCAGCCAAACAGGGGGCGGCGGCTATGGCTACACCTTC. Protein: CASSQTGGGGYGYTF.